The 14 T cell receptor beta chains in this list originate from one sample, sequenced in a study of read filtering for tumor transcriptome and immune sequencing. This library used approximately 370 ng RNA and molecular barcoded adaptors spanning alpha/delta and beta/gamma chains. TCRdb independently ran MiXCR on the reads; one entry per CDR3 protein. Seen here are about 63,000 distinct CDR3 sequences, roughly 14% observed once, and the top ten hold approximately 50%. The material sequenced was a population of CD138-negative cells sorted from bone marrow. The receptors derive from a donor at least 40 years old with multiple myeloma.

This clonotype has at least ten counts. The rearrangement links TRBV20-1 to TRBJ2-1, with a tentative D call TRBD1 (5 bases). The germline V and J ends were trimmed by 0 bases and 0 bases, with 9 bases remaining between them. Per the germline V gene, CDR1 is DFQATT and CDR2 is SNEGSKA (reference sequence). This CDR3 is 15 amino acids long. The DNA for the CDR3 is TGCAGTGCTAGAGACAGGGTAGTCTCCTACAATGAGCAGTTCTTC. It specifies CSARDRVVSYNEQFF.

The rearrangement uses TRBV15 and TRBJ1-1, with 8 bases fitting TRBD1. V lost 5 bases to trimming and J lost 6 bases; unmatched junction nucleotides: 11. Per the germline V gene, CDR1 is LNHNV and CDR2 is YYDKDF (reference sequence). The CDR3 consists of 15 residues. The CDR3 spells CATSSSDRGFAEAFF. The CDR3, as DNA: TGTGCCACCAGCTCCTCCGACAGGGGCTTCGCTGAAGCTTTCTTT. Full variable domain (rest looked up from reference TRBV15 and TRBJ1-1): DAMVIQNPRYQVTQFGKPVTLSCSQTLNHNVMYWYQQKSSQAPKLLFHYYDKDFNNEADTPDNFQSRRPNTSFCFLDIRSPGLGDTAMYLCATSSSDRGFAEAFFGQGTRLTVV.

At least ten counts were recorded for this clonotype. The V and J genes are TRBV5-1 and TRBJ2-7; TRBD1 matches 9 bases. CDR3 size: 14 residues. The V segment lost 2 bases and the J segment 5 bases; nucleotides outside the gene matches: 5. Germline V gene data show CDR1 as SGHRS and CDR2 as YFSETQ. CDR3 sequence: CASSFSGQGDEQYF. DNA of the CDR3: TGCGCCAGCAGCTTTTCGGGACAGGGAGACGAGCAGTACTTC.

Note on this clonotype: An end of the junction differs from the germline gene, which may be a read error. CDR3: CGVAGCIDEQYF. The CDR3 nucleotides read TGCGGCGTTGCGGGATGTATCGACGAGCAGTACTTC. The gene calls are TRBV29-1 and TRBJ2-7; D is possibly TRBD2 (6 bases). The CDR3 spans 12 residues. Looked up from germline, CDR1 is SQVTM and CDR2 is ANQGSEA.

Ten or more counts support this clonotype. The V gene is TRBV12-3 or TRBV12-4, the J gene TRBJ2-7; D could derive from TRBD1 or TRBD2 (5 bases each). The CDR3 length is 11 residues. The V end lost 5 bases, the J end lost 10 bases, and 12 bases lay between the germline ends. CDR3 in amino acids: CASSDLRDQYF. For the CDR3, the DNA is TGTGCCAGCAGTGATCTCCGGGACCAGTACTTC.

This clonotype was observed at least ten times. This rearrangement joins TRBV25-1 to TRBJ1-5; D gene ambiguous. Trimming took off 2 bases at V and 2 bases at J, with 13 bases between the two ends. Germline V gives CDR1 MGHDK, CDR2 SYGVNS. The CDR3 totals 16 residues. The CDR3 DNA follows: TGTGCCAGCAGTGAAACGACGATAAGGGGCAATCAGCCCCAGCATTTT. This gives the protein CASSETTIRGNQPQHF. Filled out from reference TRBV25-1 and TRBJ1-5, the complete variable domain reads EADIYQTPRYLVIGTGKKITLECSQTMGHDKMYWYQQDPGMELHLIHYSYGVNSTEKGDLSSESTVSRIRTEHFPLTLESARPSHTSQYLCASSETTIRGNQPQHFGDGTRLSIL.

This clonotype was seen ten or more times. The V and J genes are TRBV30 and TRBJ1-6; 8 nucleotides line up with TRBD1. Germline CDR1 and CDR2: GTSNPN and SVGIG (reference sequence). The CDR3 loop spans 15 amino acids. V lost 4 bases and J lost 5; bases outside the gene matches: 7. CDR3 nucleotide sequence: TGTGCCTGGAAACCTAAGGACAGGGATAATTCACCCCTCCACTTT. Residues: CAWKPKDRDNSPLHF. The entire variable domain, with the rest obtained from reference TRBV30 and TRBJ1-6, is as follows: SQTIHQWPATLVQPVGSPLSLECTVEGTSNPNLYWYRQAAGRGLQLLFYSVGIGQISSEVPQNLSASRPQDRQFILSSKKLLLSDSGFYLCAWKPKDRDNSPLHFGNGTRLTVT.

This clonotype was found many times. V usage is TRBV6-1 and J usage is TRBJ2-3, with D perhaps TRBD1 or TRBD2 (5 bases each). Germline V gene sequence: CDR1 MNHNS, CDR2 SASEGT. This CDR3 has 14 amino acids. V was cut by 4 bases and J by 5 bases, with 13 bases left in between. The CDR3 reads CASSGQSGGDTQYF. In DNA form, the CDR3 reads TGTGCCAGCAGTGGACAGAGTGGAGGAGATACGCAGTATTTT.

The chain joins TRBV10-2 to TRBJ2-7; the D gene is possibly TRBD1 (5 bases). The germline gives CDR1 WSHSY, CDR2 SAAADI. The ends were cut back, 3 bases at V and 2 bases at J, with 17 bases in the middle. The CDR3 has 16 amino acids. The CDR3, as DNA: TGCGCCAGCAGTGACCTGGGTCAGGGTATCGCCTACGAGCAGTACTTC. Protein: CASSDLGQGIAYEQYF.

This clonotype was counted only a few times. This could be a read error, since a much larger clone is one nucleotide away. The chain couples TRBV7-3 to TRBJ2-1, with a tentative D call TRBD2 (5 bases). Trimming removed 2 bases at V and 9 bases at J, with 20 bases between. Germline V gene lookup returns CDR1 SGHTA and CDR2 FQGTGA. CDR3 length equals 16 residues. CDR3 bases: TGTGCCAGCAGCTTATCGGCGCCAGTTGCTGCGGGTGAGCAGTTCTTC. This codes for CASSLSAPVAAGEQFF.

This clonotype came up many times. The chain employs TRBV6-5 and TRBJ2-7; TRBD1 matches 8 bases. Germline V gene lookup returns CDR1 MNHEY and CDR2 SVGAGI. With V trimmed by 6 bases and J by 1 base, 8 bases remained unmatched. The CDR3 runs 15 residues. DNA for the CDR3: TGTGCCAGCAGGACGGACAGGGAGAAGTCCTACGAGCAGTACTTC. Its translation: CASRTDREKSYEQYF.

The V gene is TRBV19, the J gene TRBJ2-7, with 12 nucleotides matching TRBD2. V trimming: 5 bases; J trimming: 2 bases; junction bases outside the gene matches: 4. Per germline, CDR1 LNHDA and CDR2 SQIVND (reference sequence). The length of the CDR3 is 15 residues. The CDR3, as DNA: TGTGCCAGTAGTGCCAGGACTAGCGGGACCTACGAGCAGTACTTC. It specifies CASSARTSGTYEQYF.

Ten or more counts support this clonotype. The CDR3 reads CASSSGEAGTYNEQFF. The CDR3 DNA is TGTGCCAGCAGCTCAGGGGAGGCGGGTACCTACAATGAGCAGTTCTTC. The chain uses TRBV6-5 and TRBJ2-1; D may correspond to TRBD1 or TRBD2 (6 bases each). CDR3 length: 16 amino acids. Between the trimmed V and J ends, which lost 6 bases and 2 bases, there was a span of 17 bases. Germline-derived CDR1 and CDR2 are MNHEY and SVGAGI.

This clonotype occurred many times. This chain links TRBV5-1 with TRBJ2-3, with 7 nucleotides matching TRBD1. CDR1 is SGHRS and CDR2 is YFSETQ in the germline V gene. There are 15 residues in the CDR3. Germline trimming cut 4 bases from V and 3 bases from J; bases unmatched to any gene: 8. The CDR3 sequence: CASSPRTGTTDTQYF. The CDR3 region has the DNA TGCGCCAGCAGCCCCAGGACAGGAACAACAGATACGCAGTATTTT.